A single sample is the source of the 9 T cell receptor beta chains below, sequenced in a study of cytomegalovirus exposure and HLA in healthy donors. In the PCR, 60 Vbeta and 13 Jbeta primers were used. Sequencing used immunoSEQ multiplex PCR; TCRdb keeps in-frame clones, though not all of them. In the table there are 150,000 to 200,000 clones, approximately 86% of which are singletons. Input material: PBMCs. These TCRs come from a young woman in good health and CMV-seronegative.

The V gene is TRBV10-1, the J gene TRBJ1-1, with D hard to call. Trimming stripped 6 bases from V and 1 base from J, with 9 bases between. Germline values: CDR1 WNHNN, CDR2 SYGVQD (reference sequence). The CDR3 totals 13 residues. The CDR3 protein is CASSLSENTEAFF. The CDR3 nucleotides read TGCGCCAGCAGCCTCAGCGAGAACACTGAAGCTTTCTTT.

The table lists this clone with a few counts. CDR3 protein: CASSEIEMSRGEAFF. The CDR3 DNA sequence: TGTGCCAGCAGTGAAATTGAGATGTCCAGGGGTGAAGCTTTCTTT. The chain couples TRBV2 to TRBJ1-1, with a possible D match to TRBD1 (6 bases). The CDR3 consists of 15 residues. Germline CDR1 is SNHLY and CDR2 is FYNNEI. Deletions cut 2 bases from V and 7 bases from J, with 17 bases between. The entire variable domain, with the rest obtained from reference TRBV2 and TRBJ1-1, is as follows: EPEVTQTPSHQVTQMGQEVILRCVPISNHLYFYWYRQILGQKVEFLVSFYNNEISEKSEIFDDQFSVERPDGSNFTLKIRSTKLEDSAMYFCASSEIEMSRGEAFFGQGTRLTVV.

The V and J genes are TRBV2 and TRBJ1-4; 10 nucleotides line up with TRBD1. Looked up from germline, CDR1 is SNHLY and CDR2 is FYNNEI. The CDR3 contains 15 residues. Trimming at V came to 4 bases and at J to 10 bases, leaving 9 bases not matched to a gene. The CDR3 DNA sequence: TGTGCCAGCAGTGGATCGACAGGGGGCCGCGGAAAACTGTTTTTT. This encodes CASSGSTGGRGKLFF.

V usage is TRBV6-5 and J usage is TRBJ1-5; D is undetermined. Trimming pared 3 bases from V and 3 bases from J, leaving 9 bases between. The CDR3 is 14 residues long. Germline V lookup: CDR1 MNHEY, CDR2 SVGAGI. As DNA, the CDR3 is TGTGCCAGCAGTTATGCGCATGACAATCAGCCCCAGCATTTT. This translates into CASSYAHDNQPQHF.

V usage is TRBV7-9 and J usage is TRBJ2-1; TRBD2 is a possible D gene (5 bases). CDR3 length: 13 amino acids. Germline V gene sequence: CDR1 SEHNR, CDR2 FQNEAQ (reference sequence). V shed 3 bases and J shed 9 bases, with 12 bases lying between them. The CDR3 bases are TGTGCCAGCAGCTTTCTAGCTTCAACTGAGCAGTTCTTC. It translates to CASSFLASTEQFF.

This chain connects TRBV11-2 to TRBJ2-2, with D perhaps TRBD1 (6 bases). This CDR3 is built from 15 residues. Looked up from germline, CDR1 is SGHAT and CDR2 is FQNNGV. The ends were cut back, 3 bases at V and 4 bases at J, with 12 bases in the middle. In nucleotides, the CDR3 is TGTGCCAGCAGCTTTGCCAAAGGGGGCACCGGGGAGCTGTTTTTT. Protein sequence: CASSFAKGGTGELFF.

This chain links TRBV9 with TRBJ2-2; TRBD2 aligns across 10 bases. After removal of 3 bases from V and 7 bases from J, the junction contained 6 bases not matched to a gene. The CDR3 length is 15 residues. In germline, CDR1 is SGDLS, CDR2 YYNGEE. CDR3 sequence reads: CASSASGGYIGELFF. The CDR3 DNA reads TGTGCCAGCAGCGCTAGCGGGGGCTATATCGGGGAGCTGTTTTTT.

This CDR3 reads CASSESGGGSDNEQFF. The CDR3 DNA reads as TGCGCCAGCAGTGAGTCGGGGGGGGGCTCAGACAATGAGCAGTTCTTC. The rearrangement links TRBV10-2 to TRBJ2-1, with D perhaps matching TRBD2 (7 bases). The CDR3 consists of 16 residues. Germline V gene data show CDR1 as WSHSY and CDR2 as SAAADI. V dropped 0 bases and J dropped 5 bases, with 14 bases sitting between them.

CDR3: CASSLKLGARSTDTQYF. The CDR3 bases are TGCGCCAGCAGCCTAAAACTGGGGGCGAGATCCACAGATACGCAGTATTTT. V is TRBV5-1 and J is TRBJ2-3, with a weak D call TRBD1 (6 bases). The germline V gene has CDR1 SGHRS and CDR2 YFSETQ. Trimming removed 4 bases at V and 2 bases at J, with 20 bases between. The CDR3 runs 17 residues.